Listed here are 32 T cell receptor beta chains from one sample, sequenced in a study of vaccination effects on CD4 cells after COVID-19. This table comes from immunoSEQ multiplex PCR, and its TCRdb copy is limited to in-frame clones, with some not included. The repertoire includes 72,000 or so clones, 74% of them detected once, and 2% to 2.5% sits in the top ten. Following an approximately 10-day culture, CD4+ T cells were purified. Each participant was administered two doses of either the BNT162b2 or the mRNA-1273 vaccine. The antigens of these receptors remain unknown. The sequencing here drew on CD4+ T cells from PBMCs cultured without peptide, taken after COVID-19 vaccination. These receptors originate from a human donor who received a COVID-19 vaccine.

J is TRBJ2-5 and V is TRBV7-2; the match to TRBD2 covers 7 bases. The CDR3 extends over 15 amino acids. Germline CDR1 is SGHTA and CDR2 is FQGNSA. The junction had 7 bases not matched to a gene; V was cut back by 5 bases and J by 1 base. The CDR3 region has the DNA TGTGCCAGCAGCGGATACTCGGGGGGCCAAGAGACCCAGTACTTC. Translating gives CASSGYSGGQETQYF. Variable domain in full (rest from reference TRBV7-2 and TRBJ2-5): GAGVSQSPSNKVTEKGKDVELRCDPISGHTALYWYRQSLGQGLEFLIYFQGNSAPDKSGLPSDRFSAERTGGSVSTLTIQRTQQEDSAVYLCASSGYSGGQETQYFGPGTRLLVL.

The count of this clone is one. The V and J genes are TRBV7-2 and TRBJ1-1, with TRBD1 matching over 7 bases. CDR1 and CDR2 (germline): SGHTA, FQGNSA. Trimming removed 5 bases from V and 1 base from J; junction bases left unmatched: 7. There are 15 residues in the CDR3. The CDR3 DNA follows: TGTGCCAGCAGCAGCCAGGGGGGGGCGAACACTGAAGCTTTCTTT. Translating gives CASSSQGGANTEAFF.

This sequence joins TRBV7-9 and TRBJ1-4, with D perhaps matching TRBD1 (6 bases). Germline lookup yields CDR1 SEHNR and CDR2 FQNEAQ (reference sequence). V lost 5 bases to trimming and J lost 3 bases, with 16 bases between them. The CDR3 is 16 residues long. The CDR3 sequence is CASSPEGVVANEKLFF. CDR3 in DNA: TGTGCCAGCAGCCCCGAGGGGGTCGTGGCTAATGAAAAACTGTTTTTT. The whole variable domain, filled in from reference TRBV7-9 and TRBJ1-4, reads DTGVSQNPRHKITKRGQNVTFRCDPISEHNRLYWYRQTLGQGPEFLTYFQNEAQLEKSRLLSDRFSAERPKGSFSTLEIQRTEQGDSAMYLCASSPEGVVANEKLFFGSGTQLSVL.

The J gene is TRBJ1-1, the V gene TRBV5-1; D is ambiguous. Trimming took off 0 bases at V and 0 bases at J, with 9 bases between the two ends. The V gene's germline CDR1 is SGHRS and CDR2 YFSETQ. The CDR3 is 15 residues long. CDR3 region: CASSLAGNMNTEAFF. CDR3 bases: TGCGCCAGCAGCTTGGCCGGGAACATGAACACTGAAGCTTTCTTT.

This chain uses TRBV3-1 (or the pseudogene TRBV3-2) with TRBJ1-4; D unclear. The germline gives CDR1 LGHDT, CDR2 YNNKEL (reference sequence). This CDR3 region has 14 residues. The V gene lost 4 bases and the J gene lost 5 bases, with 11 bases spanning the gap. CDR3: CASSRSAENEKLFF. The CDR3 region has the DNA TGTGCCAGCAGCCGATCGGCAGAAAATGAAAAACTGTTTTTT.

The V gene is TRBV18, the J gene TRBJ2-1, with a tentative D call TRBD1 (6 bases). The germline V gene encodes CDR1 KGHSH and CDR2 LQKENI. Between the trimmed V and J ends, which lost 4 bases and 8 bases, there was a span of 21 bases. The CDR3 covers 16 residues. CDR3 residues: CASSQMRTEPTDEQFF. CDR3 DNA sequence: TGTGCCAGCTCACAGATGAGGACAGAACCTACTGATGAGCAGTTCTTC.

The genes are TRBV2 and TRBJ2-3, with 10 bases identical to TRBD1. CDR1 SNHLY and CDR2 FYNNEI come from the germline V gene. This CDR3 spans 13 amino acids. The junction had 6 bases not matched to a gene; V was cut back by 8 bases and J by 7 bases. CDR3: CASDRGQRNTQYF. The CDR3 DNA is TGTGCCAGCGACAGGGGGCAGAGGAATACGCAGTATTTT.

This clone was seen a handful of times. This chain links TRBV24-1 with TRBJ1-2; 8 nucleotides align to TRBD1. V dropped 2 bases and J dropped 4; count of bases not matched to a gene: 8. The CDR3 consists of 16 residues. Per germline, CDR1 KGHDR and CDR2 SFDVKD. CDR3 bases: TGTGCCACCAGTGATTCCTCAGGGGGCGATATCTATGGCTACACCTTC. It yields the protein CATSDSSGGDIYGYTF.

The CDR3 DNA is TGTGCCAGCAGTGGGCGGACCGGGACACGTAGCAATCAGCCCCAGCATTTT. The encoded protein is CASSGRTGTRSNQPQHF. The chain couples TRBV6-1 to TRBJ1-5; D is perhaps TRBD1 (6 bases). Per germline, CDR1 MNHNS and CDR2 SASEGT. V was clipped by 4 bases and J by 0 bases, with 16 bases between them. CDR3 size: 17 residues.

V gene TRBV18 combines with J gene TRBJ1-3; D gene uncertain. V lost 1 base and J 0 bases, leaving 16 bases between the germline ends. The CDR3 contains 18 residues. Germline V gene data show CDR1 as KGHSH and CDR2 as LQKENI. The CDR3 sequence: CASSPRFPDKSSGNTIYF. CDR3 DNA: TGTGCCAGCTCACCACGTTTCCCAGACAAATCCTCTGGAAACACCATATATTTT.

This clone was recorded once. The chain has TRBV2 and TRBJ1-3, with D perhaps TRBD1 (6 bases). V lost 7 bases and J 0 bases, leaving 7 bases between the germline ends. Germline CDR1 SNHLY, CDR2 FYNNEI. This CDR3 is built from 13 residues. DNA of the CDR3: TGTGCCAGCAAGGGGGACTCTGGAAACACCATATATTTT. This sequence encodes CASKGDSGNTIYF.

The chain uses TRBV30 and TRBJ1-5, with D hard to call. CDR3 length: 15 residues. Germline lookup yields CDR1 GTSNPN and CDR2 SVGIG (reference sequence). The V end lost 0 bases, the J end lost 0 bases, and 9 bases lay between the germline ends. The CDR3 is CAWSVQTYSNQPQHF. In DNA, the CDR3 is TGTGCCTGGAGTGTACAGACATATAGCAATCAGCCCCAGCATTTT.

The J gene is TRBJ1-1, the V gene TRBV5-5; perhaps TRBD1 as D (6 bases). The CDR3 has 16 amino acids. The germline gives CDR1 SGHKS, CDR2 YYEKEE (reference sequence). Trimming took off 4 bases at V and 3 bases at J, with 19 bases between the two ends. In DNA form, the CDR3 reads TGTGCCAGCAGCCCCCGGCACAGGGTTGCTTACACTGAAGCTTTCTTT. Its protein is CASSPRHRVAYTEAFF.

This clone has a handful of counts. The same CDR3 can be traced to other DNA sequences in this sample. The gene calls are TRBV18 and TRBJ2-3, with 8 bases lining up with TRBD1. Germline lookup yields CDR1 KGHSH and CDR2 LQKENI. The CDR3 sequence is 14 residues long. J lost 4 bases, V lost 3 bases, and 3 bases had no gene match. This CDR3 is CASSPGQGADTQYF. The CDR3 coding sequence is TGTGCCAGCTCACCTGGACAGGGTGCAGATACGCAGTATTTT.

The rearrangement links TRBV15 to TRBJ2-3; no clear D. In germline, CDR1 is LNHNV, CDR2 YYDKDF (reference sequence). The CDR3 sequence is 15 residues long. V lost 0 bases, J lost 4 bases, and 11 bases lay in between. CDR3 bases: TGTGCCACCAGCAGAGACGGCCAAGGCCCAGATACGCAGTATTTT. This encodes CATSRDGQGPDTQYF. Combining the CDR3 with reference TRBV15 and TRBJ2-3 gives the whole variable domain DAMVIQNPRYQVTQFGKPVTLSCSQTLNHNVMYWYQQKSSQAPKLLFHYYDKDFNNEADTPDNFQSRRPNTSFCFLDIRSPGLGDTAMYLCATSRDGQGPDTQYFGPGTRLTVL.

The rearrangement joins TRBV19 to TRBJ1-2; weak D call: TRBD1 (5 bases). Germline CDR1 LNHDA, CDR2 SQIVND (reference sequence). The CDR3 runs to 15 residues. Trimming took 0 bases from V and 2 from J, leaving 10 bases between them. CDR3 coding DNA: TGTGCCAGTAGTATAGAAGCAGGGAGGAACTATGGCTACACCTTC. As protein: CASSIEAGRNYGYTF.

The CDR3 region is CASKSTGRGQETQYF. The DNA of the CDR3 is TGTGCCAGCAAAAGTACGGGGAGGGGTCAAGAGACCCAGTACTTC. The V and J genes are TRBV6-5 and TRBJ2-5, with 7 bases lining up with TRBD2. CDR1 is MNHEY, CDR2 SVGAGI, per germline. The V segment lost 7 bases and the J segment 2 bases; nucleotides outside the gene matches: 10. This CDR3 is built from 15 residues.

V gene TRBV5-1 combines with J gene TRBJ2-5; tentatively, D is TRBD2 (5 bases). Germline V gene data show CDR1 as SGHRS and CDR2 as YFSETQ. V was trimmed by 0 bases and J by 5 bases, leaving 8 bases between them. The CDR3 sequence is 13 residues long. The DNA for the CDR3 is TGCGCCAGCAGCTTGGCGGGGTGGGAGACCCAGTACTTC. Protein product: CASSLAGWETQYF.

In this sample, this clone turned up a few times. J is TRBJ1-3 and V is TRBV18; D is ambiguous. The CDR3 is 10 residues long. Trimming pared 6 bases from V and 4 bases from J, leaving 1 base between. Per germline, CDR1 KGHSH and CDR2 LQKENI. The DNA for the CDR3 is TGTGCCAGCTCCGGAAACACCATATATTTT. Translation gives CASSGNTIYF.

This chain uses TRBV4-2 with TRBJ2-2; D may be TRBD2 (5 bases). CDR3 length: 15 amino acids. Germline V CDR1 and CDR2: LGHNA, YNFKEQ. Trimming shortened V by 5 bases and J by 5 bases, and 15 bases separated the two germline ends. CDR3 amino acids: CASSTRTPGTGELFF. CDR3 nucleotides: TGTGCCAGCAGCACTCGGACTCCGGGGACCGGGGAGCTGTTTTTT.

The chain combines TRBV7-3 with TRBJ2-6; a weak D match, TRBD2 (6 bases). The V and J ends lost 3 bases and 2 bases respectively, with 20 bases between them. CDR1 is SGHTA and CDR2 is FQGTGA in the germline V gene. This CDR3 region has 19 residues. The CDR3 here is CASSLLGGAVVAGANVLTF. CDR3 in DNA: TGTGCCAGCAGCTTGCTCGGCGGGGCGGTTGTAGCTGGGGCCAACGTCCTGACTTTC. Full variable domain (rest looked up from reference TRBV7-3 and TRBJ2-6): GAGVSQTPSNKVTEKGKYVELRCDPISGHTALYWYRQSLGQGPEFLIYFQGTGAADDSGLPNDRFFAVRPEGSVSTLKIQRTERGDSAVYLCASSLLGGAVVAGANVLTFGAGSRLTVL.

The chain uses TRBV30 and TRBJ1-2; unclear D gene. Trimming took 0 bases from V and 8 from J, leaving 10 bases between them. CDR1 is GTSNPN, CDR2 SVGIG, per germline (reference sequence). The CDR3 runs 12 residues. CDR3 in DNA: TGTGCCTGGAGTGTAGCCTCTCGGGGCTACACCTTC. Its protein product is CAWSVASRGYTF.

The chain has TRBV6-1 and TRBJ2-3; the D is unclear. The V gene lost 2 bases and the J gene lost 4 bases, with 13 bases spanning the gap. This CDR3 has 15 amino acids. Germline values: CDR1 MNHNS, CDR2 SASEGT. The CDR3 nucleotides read TGTGCCAGCAGTGAAAGTCAGCCCGGCGCAGATACGCAGTATTTT. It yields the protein CASSESQPGADTQYF.

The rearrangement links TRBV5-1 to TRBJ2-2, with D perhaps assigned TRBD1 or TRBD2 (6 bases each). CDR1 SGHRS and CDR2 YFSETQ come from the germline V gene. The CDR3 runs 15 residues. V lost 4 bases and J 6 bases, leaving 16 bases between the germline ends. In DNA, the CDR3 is TGCGCCAGCAGCCCGGAGGGGGGACCGGCCGGGGAGCTGTTTTTT. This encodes CASSPEGGPAGELFF.

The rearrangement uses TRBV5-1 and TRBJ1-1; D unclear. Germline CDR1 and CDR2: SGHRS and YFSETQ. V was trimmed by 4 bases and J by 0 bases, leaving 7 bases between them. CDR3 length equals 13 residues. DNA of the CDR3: TGCGCCAGCAGCGTATATTTGAACACTGAAGCTTTCTTT. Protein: CASSVYLNTEAFF.

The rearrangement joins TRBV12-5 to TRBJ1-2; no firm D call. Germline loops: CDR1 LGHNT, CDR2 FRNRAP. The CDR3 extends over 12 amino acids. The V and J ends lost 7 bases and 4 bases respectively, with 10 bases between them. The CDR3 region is CASAPASYGYTF. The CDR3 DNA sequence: TGTGCTAGTGCCCCGGCTAGCTATGGCTACACCTTC. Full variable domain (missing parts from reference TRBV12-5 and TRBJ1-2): DARVTQTPRHKVTEMGQEVTMRCQPILGHNTVFWYRQTMMQGLELLAYFRNRAPLDDSGMPKDRFSAEMPDATLATLKIQPSEPRDSAVYFCASAPASYGYTFGSGTRLTVV.

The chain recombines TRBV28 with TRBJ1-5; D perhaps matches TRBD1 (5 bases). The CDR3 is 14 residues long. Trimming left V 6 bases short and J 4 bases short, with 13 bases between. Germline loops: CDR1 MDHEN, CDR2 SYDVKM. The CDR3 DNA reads TGTGCCAGCAGCAGGGTTGCTTCAAATCAGCCCCAGCATTTT. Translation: CASSRVASNQPQHF.

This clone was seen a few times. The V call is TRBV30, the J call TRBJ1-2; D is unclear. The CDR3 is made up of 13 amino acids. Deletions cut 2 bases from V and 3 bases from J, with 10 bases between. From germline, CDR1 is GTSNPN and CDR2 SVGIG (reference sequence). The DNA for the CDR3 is TGTGCCTGGAGTCCGTACTCAGACTATGGCTACACCTTC. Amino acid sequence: CAWSPYSDYGYTF.

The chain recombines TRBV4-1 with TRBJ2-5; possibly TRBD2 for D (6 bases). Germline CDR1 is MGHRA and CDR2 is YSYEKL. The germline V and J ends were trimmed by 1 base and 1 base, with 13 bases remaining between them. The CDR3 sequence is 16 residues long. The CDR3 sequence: CASSQAGVGGQETQYF. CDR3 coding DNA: TGCGCCAGCAGCCAAGCTGGGGTCGGGGGCCAAGAGACCCAGTACTTC.

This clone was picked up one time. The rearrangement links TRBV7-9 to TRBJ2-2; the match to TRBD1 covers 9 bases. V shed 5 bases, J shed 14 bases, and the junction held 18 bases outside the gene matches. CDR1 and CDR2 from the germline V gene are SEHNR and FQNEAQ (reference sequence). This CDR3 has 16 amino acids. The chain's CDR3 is CASSPYALTPGQGLFF. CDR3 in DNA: TGTGCCAGCAGCCCTTACGCCCTTACTCCGGGACAGGGTCTGTTTTTT. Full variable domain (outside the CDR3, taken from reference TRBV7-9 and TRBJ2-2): DTGVSQNPRHKITKRGQNVTFRCDPISEHNRLYWYRQTLGQGPEFLTYFQNEAQLEKSRLLSDRFSAERPKGSFSTLEIQRTEQGDSAMYLCASSPYALTPGQGLFFGEGSRLTVL.

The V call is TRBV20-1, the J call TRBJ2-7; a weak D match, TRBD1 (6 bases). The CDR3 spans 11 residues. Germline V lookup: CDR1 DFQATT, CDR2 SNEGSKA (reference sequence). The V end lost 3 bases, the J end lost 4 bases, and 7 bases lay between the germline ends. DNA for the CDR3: TGCAGTGCTAGTGGACAGTACGAGCAGTACGTC. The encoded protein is CSASGQYEQYV.

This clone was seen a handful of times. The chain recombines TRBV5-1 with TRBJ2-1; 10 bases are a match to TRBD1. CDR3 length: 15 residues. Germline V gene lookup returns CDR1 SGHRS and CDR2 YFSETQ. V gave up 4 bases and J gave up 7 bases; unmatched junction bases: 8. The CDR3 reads CASSNRDRGGNEQFF. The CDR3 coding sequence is TGCGCCAGCAGCAACCGGGACAGGGGAGGAAATGAGCAGTTCTTC.